The rows below give T cell receptor beta chains drawn from one sample of a study of CD4+ T cells in melanoma. Repertoires were generated with immunoSEQ multiplex PCR, while TCRdb's copy carries only in-frame clones and drops some. The sample includes about 15,000 clones, 65% to 85% seen only once; the top ten take approximately 6%. The sample taken for sequencing was cells from a culture (not recorded whether cultured in vitro). The receptors stem from a human donor with melanoma. The CDR3 runs from the conserved cysteine through the conserved F or W. D genes are given only for firm matches. Clone size, where shown, is once, few, many, or a class for clones that have expanded.

TRBD1	TRBJ2-3	-	TRBV5-4	TGTGCCAGCAGTAGGGACAGTAGCACAGATACGCAGTATTTT	CASSRDSSTDTQYF
TRBD1	TRBJ2-7	few	TRBV11-3	TGTGCCAGCGGGACAGGGGACGAGCAGTACTTC	CASGTGDEQYF
-	TRBJ2-2	-	TRBV28	TGTGCCAGCAGTTCCTACCCGCCGAGGAGGTCCAACACCGGGGAGCTGTTTTTT	CASSSYPPRRSNTGELFF
TRBD1	TRBJ1-6	-	TRBV9	TGTGCCAGCAGCCCCCAGACAGGGCTGGGAAATTCACCCCTCCACTTT	CASSPQTGLGNSPLHF
TRBD1	TRBJ1-1	-	TRBV5-1	TGCGCCAGCAGCTTGGTTGGGACAGGGGAGGGTGAAGCTTTCTTT	CASSLVGTGEGEAFF
TRBD1	TRBJ1-6	once	TRBV6-1	TGTGCCAGCGAAGGGACAGGGAATTATAATTCACCCCTCCACTTT	CASEGTGNYNSPLHF
TRBD1	TRBJ1-2	-	TRBV5-1	TGCGCCAGCAGCGTACAGGGGGGGGATGGCTACACCTTC	CASSVQGGDGYTF
-	TRBJ1-4	-	TRBV9	TGTGCCAGCAGCGTAGTCGGGGGGGCAAATGAAAAACTGTTTTTT	CASSVVGGANEKLFF
-	TRBJ2-3	-	TRBV7-8	TGTGCCAGCAGCCTTAGCCCCACAGATACGCAGTATTTT	CASSLSPTDTQYF
-	TRBJ2-7	-	TRBV5-1	TGCGCCAGCAAAGATTGGACAGCACCTTACGAGCAGTACTTC	CASKDWTAPYEQYF
-	TRBJ1-4	-	TRBV19	TGTGCCAGTAGTCGGACCCACATTCGGACGTCCGGGGAAAAACTGTTTTTT	CASSRTHIRTSGEKLFF
TRBD1	TRBJ1-6	-	TRBV6-1	TGTGCCACCAGGGGGAGCTCCTATAATTCACCCCTCCACTTT	CATRGSSYNSPLHF
TRBD1	TRBJ1-1	-	TRBV18	TGTGCCAGCTCACCACCCGACAGGGAGGATACTGAAGCTTTCTTT	CASSPPDREDTEAFF
-	TRBJ1-2	-	TRBV6-5	TGTGCCACCCTCTCTCAGGGGTACACCTATGGCTACACCTTC	CATLSQGYTYGYTF
-	TRBJ2-1	-	TRBV11-2	TGTGCCAGCAGCTTAGAAAGGGGCAGGGGCCATCGAAATGAGCAGTTCTTC	CASSLERGRGHRNEQFF
-	TRBJ2-3	-	TRBV11-2	TGTGCCAGCAGCCGCAACAGTCCAGATACGCAGTATTTT	CASSRNSPDTQYF
-	TRBJ2-1	-	TRBV25-1	TGTGCCAGCAGTGGGCGGGGACTTAGGAATGAGCAGTTCTTC	CASSGRGLRNEQFF
TRBD1	TRBJ2-7	-	TRBV7-2	TGTGCCAGCAGCCCATTCCCGGGGACAGGGAGAATCCACGAGCAGTACTTC	CASSPFPGTGRIHEQYF
-	TRBJ2-7	-	TRBV5-6	TGTGCCAGCAGCTTGTCAGTCGCAGGACGGGGCTCCTACGAGCAGTACTTC	CASSLSVAGRGSYEQYF
TRBD1	TRBJ2-3	-	TRBV11-3	TGTGCCAGCAGCCTGGGACAGCGAACAGATACGCAGTATTTT	CASSLGQRTDTQYF
TRBD2	TRBJ2-5	-	TRBV7-9	TGTGCCAGCACCTATAGCGGGGCAGGAAAGACCCAGTACTTC	CASTYSGAGKTQYF
-	TRBJ1-5	-	TRBV7-9	TGTGCCAGCAGCCCCGAGACCCCATATAGCAATCAGCCCCAGCATTTT	CASSPETPYSNQPQHF
TRBD1	TRBJ1-3	-	TRBV6-6	TGTGCCACCGGGACAGGGGGAAACACCATATATTTT	CATGTGGNTIYF
-	TRBJ1-6	-	TRBV23-1	TGCGCCAGCAGTCAAGGTGCAGGGAAGGGAGATTCACCCCTCCACTTT	CASSQGAGKGDSPLHF
TRBD1	TRBJ1-4	-	TRBV7-9	TGTGCCAGCAGCTTACCCTCGACAGGGGGCAAACTGTTTTTT	CASSLPSTGGKLFF
-	TRBJ1-5	-	TRBV19	TGTGCCAGTAGTATAGGGGGGCGCGTCCAGCCCCAGCATTTT	CASSIGGRVQPQHF
-	TRBJ2-7	-	TRBV2	TGTGCCAGCGCGTATCCGGTTTCCTACGAGCAGTACTTC	CASAYPVSYEQYF
-	TRBJ2-3	few	TRBV6-5	TGTGCCAGCAGTTACCCGGGTCTGAATACGCAGTATTTT	CASSYPGLNTQYF
TRBD1	TRBJ2-5	-	TRBV5-1	TGCGCCAGCAGCGTCATACAGGGGCAAGAGACCCAGTACTTC	CASSVIQGQETQYF
-	TRBJ2-2	-	TRBV12-5	TGTGCTAGTGGTCGTGGGGCCCCGGGGGGGGAGCTGTTTTTT	CASGRGAPGGELFF
TRBD2	TRBJ2-5	-	TRBV14	TGTGCCAGCAGCCAAGTTCGCGGGGGGGAGACCCAGTACTTC	CASSQVRGGETQYF
-	TRBJ1-3	-	TRBV5-3	TGTGCCAGAAGCTCCCAGACAGATAGGTACATCTCTGGAAACACCATATATTTT	CARSSQTDRYISGNTIYF
-	TRBJ2-1	-	TRBV9	TGTGCCAGCAGCGTAGACGGGGACTCCTACAATGAGCAGTTCTTC	CASSVDGDSYNEQFF
-	TRBJ2-5	-	TRBV5-4	TGTGCCAGCAGCTTGTCGAGCGGCGGGGAGACCCAGTACTTC	CASSLSSGGETQYF
-	TRBJ2-7	-	TRBV11-3	TGTGCCAGCAGCTCGTTCACTAGGCCCTACGAGCAGTACTTC	CASSSFTRPYEQYF
-	TRBJ2-3	-	TRBV2	TGTGCCAGCAGGTCCCAGGGGTTGCACACAGATACGCAGTATTTT	CASRSQGLHTDTQYF
TRBD1	TRBJ1-2	few	TRBV10-3	TGTGCCATCAGTGAGTCGATGGTCCTGGGACAGGGATTCTATGGCTACACCTTC	CAISESMVLGQGFYGYTF